This TCR beta chain originates from a study of blood T cell repertoires in COVID-19. Overall study: Acute and convalescent COVID-19 samples came from the United States, Italy and Spain.

V was trimmed by 1 base and J by 0 bases, leaving 7 bases between them. CDR1 MGHRA and CDR2 YSYEKL come from the germline V gene. The CDR3 length is 16 residues. In the original workflow: From reference gene primer amplification, estimates of nucleated cell counts were derived. The method was immunoSEQ multiplex PCR; TCRdb's version includes in-frame clones alone and lacks a portion of them. The V and J calls and clone size were taken over from that table, and D and trimming were inferred from the DNA. The sample has about 200,000 clones; 65% to 90% are singletons. This clone has only one observation.

Material for sequencing was PBMCs or T cells enriched from blood (not recorded which). The J gene is TRBJ2-6, the V gene TRBV4-1, with a weak D call TRBD2 (6 bases). The receptor's source is a woman aged 55-69 years with acute COVID-19. CDR3 nucleotide sequence: TGCGCCAGCAGCCAAGTCGGGAGCTCTGGGGCCAACGTCCTGACTTTC. It yields the protein CASSQVGSSGANVLTF.